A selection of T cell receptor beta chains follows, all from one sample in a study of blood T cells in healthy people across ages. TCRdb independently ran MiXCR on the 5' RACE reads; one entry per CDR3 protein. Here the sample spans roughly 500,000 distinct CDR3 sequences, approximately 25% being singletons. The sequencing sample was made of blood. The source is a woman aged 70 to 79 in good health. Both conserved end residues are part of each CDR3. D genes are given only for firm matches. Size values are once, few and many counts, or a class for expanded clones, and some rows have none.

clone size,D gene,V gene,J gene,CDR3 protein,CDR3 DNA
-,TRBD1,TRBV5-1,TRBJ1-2,CASSSRQGLSDGYTF,TGCGCCAGCAGCTCCCGACAGGGCCTATCTGATGGCTACACCTTC
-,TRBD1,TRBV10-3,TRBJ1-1,CAISTGGHTEAFF,TGTGCCATCAGTACAGGGGGCCACACTGAAGCTTTCTTT
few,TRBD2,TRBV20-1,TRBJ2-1,CSAVWTSGASYNEQFF,TGCAGTGCTGTCTGGACTAGCGGGGCCTCCTACAATGAGCAGTTCTTC
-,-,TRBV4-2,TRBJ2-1,CASSPREQYNEQFF,TGTGCCAGCAGCCCACGGGAGCAATACAATGAGCAGTTCTTC
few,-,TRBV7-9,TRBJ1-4,CASSLTATELFF,TGTGCCAGCAGCTTAACGGCTACAGAACTGTTTTTT
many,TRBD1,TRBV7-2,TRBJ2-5,CASSTGTGETQYF,TGCGCCAGCAGCACGGGGACAGGGGAGACCCAGTACTTC
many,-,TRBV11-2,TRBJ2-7,CASSLVQQGVHEQYF,TGTGCCAGCAGCTTAGTGCAACAGGGCGTCCACGAGCAGTACTTC
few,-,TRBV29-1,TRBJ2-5,CSVEHRGQGETQYF,TGCAGCGTTGAACACCGGGGTCAAGGGGAGACCCAGTACTTC
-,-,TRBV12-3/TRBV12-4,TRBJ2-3,CASSSVRSIGTDTQYF,TGTGCCAGCAGTTCCGTTCGGAGTATAGGGACAGATACGCAGTATTTT
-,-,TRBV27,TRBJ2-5,CASSLQPGTWRDQYF,TGTGCCAGCAGTTTACAGCCGGGGACGTGGAGGGACCAGTACTTC
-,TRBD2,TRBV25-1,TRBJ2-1,CASSGEGKQFF,TGTGCCAGCAGTGGGGAGGGGAAGCAGTTCTTC
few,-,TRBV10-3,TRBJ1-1,CAITGQMNTEAFF,TGTGCCATCACCGGACAAATGAACACTGAAGCTTTCTTT
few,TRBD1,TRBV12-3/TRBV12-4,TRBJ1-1,CASSVGGQGTLNTEAFF,TGTGCCAGCAGTGTAGGAGGACAGGGGACGTTGAACACTGAAGCTTTCTTT
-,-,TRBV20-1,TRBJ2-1,CSAIRGSSYNEQFF,TGCAGTGCCATTAGGGGTAGCTCCTACAATGAGCAGTTCTTC
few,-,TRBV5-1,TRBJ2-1,CASSEQPGDSYNEQFF,TGCGCCAGCAGTGAACAACCAGGTGACTCCTACAATGAGCAGTTCTTC